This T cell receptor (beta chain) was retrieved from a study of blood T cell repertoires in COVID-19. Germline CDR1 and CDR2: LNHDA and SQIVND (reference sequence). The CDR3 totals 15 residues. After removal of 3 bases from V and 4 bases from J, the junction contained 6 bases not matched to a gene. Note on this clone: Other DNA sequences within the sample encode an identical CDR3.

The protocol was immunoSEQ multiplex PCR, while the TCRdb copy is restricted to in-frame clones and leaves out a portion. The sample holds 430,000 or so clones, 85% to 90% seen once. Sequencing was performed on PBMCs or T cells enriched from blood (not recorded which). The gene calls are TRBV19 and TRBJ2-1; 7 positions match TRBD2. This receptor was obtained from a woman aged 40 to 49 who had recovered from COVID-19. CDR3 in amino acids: CASSIGGGSYNEQFF. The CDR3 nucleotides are TGTGCCAGTAGTATCGGTGGCGGGAGTTACAATGAGCAGTTCTTC.